One sample yielded the 14 T cell receptor beta chains listed below, sequenced in a study of T-cell memory formation after mild COVID-19. TCRdb reanalysed the 5' RACE reads using MiXCR and keeps one entry per CDR3 protein. The sample holds about 340,000 distinct CDR3 sequences, roughly 13% seen once. The specimen sequenced was PBMCs or a T cell subset sorted from them (not recorded which). The receptors were sampled from a man aged 18 to 35 who had mild COVID-19 (a few samples of this study predate the infection). Cell type and time point are not known.

This chain joins TRBV5-1 and TRBJ2-3; D may be TRBD2 (6 bases). V was trimmed by 5 bases and J by 4 bases, leaving 20 bases between them. CDR1 and CDR2 (germline): SGHRS, YFSETQ. The CDR3 has 16 amino acids. The CDR3 bases are TGCGCCAGCAGTGACCCTTTAGCGGCCCAGGCAGATACGCAGTATTTT. Its protein product is CASSDPLAAQADTQYF.

This sequence joins TRBV20-1 and TRBJ2-2, with TRBD1 matching 7 bases. The CDR3 is 14 residues long. Germline trimming cut 3 bases from V and 0 bases from J; bases unmatched to any gene: 1. Germline V gene data show CDR1 as DFQATT and CDR2 as SNEGSKA (reference sequence). Here the CDR3 reads CSASDRANTGELFF. Here the CDR3 DNA reads TGCAGTGCTAGTGACAGGGCGAACACCGGGGAGCTGTTTTTT.

This clonotype has only a few counts. This rearrangement joins TRBV7-8 to TRBJ2-3, with 13 bases matching TRBD2. CDR1 SGHVS and CDR2 FQNEAQ come from the germline V gene. The V and J ends lost 4 bases and 2 bases, in that order; junction bases with no gene match: 6. CDR3 length equals 17 residues. The CDR3, as DNA: TGTGCCAGCAGCTCCCGACTAGCGGGGGGCCCCACAGATACGCAGTATTTT. Amino acid sequence: CASSSRLAGGPTDTQYF.

J is TRBJ2-1 and V is TRBV29-1; weak D call: TRBD1 (7 bases). Looked up from germline, CDR1 is SQVTM and CDR2 is ANQGSEA. The V end was cut by 8 bases, the J end by 9 bases, with 17 bases between. CDR3 size: 12 residues. CDR3 residues: CSPLTGTREQFF. The CDR3 region has the DNA TGCAGCCCCCTGACAGGGACTCGTGAGCAGTTCTTC.

V usage is TRBV2 and J usage is TRBJ2-2; possibly TRBD1 for D (6 bases). The V end was cut by 4 bases, the J end by 2 bases, with 11 bases between. The CDR3 spans 15 residues. Germline V CDR1 and CDR2: SNHLY, FYNNEI. CDR3 DNA sequence: TGTGCCAGCAGTGCTGGACAGAGTAACACCGGGGAGCTGTTTTTT. This gives the protein CASSAGQSNTGELFF.

CDR3 protein: CSAHRGVNQPQHF. DNA for the CDR3: TGCAGTGCCCACAGAGGGGTGAATCAGCCCCAGCATTTT. J is TRBJ1-5 and V is TRBV20-1, with D possibly TRBD1 on 5 matching bases. Trimming stripped 6 bases from V and 4 bases from J, with 13 bases between. The CDR3 runs 13 residues. CDR1 is DFQATT, CDR2 SNEGSKA, per germline (reference sequence).

The V gene is TRBV20-1, the J gene TRBJ2-2; D is possibly TRBD1 (5 bases). The CDR3 spans 14 residues. Deletions cut 1 base from V and 1 base from J, with 7 bases between. From germline, CDR1 is DFQATT and CDR2 SNEGSKA (reference sequence). DNA for the CDR3: TGCAGTGCTAGAGGGGGCATGAACACCGGGGAGCTGTTTTTT. Protein sequence: CSARGGMNTGELFF.

The CDR3 nucleotides are TGTGCCAGCAGCCCGACGGACAGTAGCACAGATACGCAGTATTTT. It codes for CASSPTDSSTDTQYF. This sequence joins TRBV7-2 and TRBJ2-3; possibly TRBD1 for D (6 bases). The CDR3 totals 15 residues. V lost 5 bases and J lost 0, with 12 bases in between. Germline V CDR1 and CDR2: SGHTA, FQGNSA.

This clonotype was found a few times. This sequence joins TRBV7-2 and TRBJ2-4; D perhaps matches TRBD2 (7 bases). This CDR3 has 14 amino acids. Trimming removed 3 bases from V and 9 bases from J, with 15 bases in between. Germline CDR1 and CDR2: SGHTA and FQGNSA. Here the CDR3 reads CASSFRGGNGIQYF. CDR3 nucleotides: TGTGCCAGCAGCTTTAGGGGGGGGAATGGCATTCAGTACTTC.

This clonotype came up a few times. The gene calls are TRBV4-1 and TRBJ2-5; 10 bases match TRBD2. The CDR3 runs to 17 residues. Losses at the gene ends were 0 bases for V and 0 bases for J; bases not matched to a gene: 4. Looked up from germline, CDR1 is MGHRA and CDR2 is YSYEKL. The CDR3 DNA sequence: TGCGCCAGCAGCCAAGATCATCTAGCGGGAGACCAAGAGACCCAGTACTTC. This translates into CASSQDHLAGDQETQYF.

V gene TRBV4-1 combines with J gene TRBJ2-5; 11 bases are shared with TRBD2. The V segment lost 4 bases and the J segment 9 bases; nucleotides outside the gene matches: 13. The germline gives CDR1 MGHRA, CDR2 YSYEKL. The CDR3 consists of 16 residues. In nucleotides, the CDR3 is TGCGCCAGCAGCCCCGCCGTACTAGCGGGGGCTGGGGCCCAGTACTTC. Amino acids: CASSPAVLAGAGAQYF.

This clonotype was seen a handful of times. The chain has TRBV4-1 and TRBJ1-1, with D tentatively TRBD1 (6 bases). The CDR3 covers 16 residues. V lost 0 bases, J lost 5 bases, and 16 bases lay in between. CDR1 is MGHRA and CDR2 is YSYEKL in the germline V gene. The DNA of the CDR3 is TGCGCCAGCAGCCAAGATCAGGGGCAGGCGTGGACTGAAGCTTTCTTT. Encoded protein: CASSQDQGQAWTEAFF.

This clonotype has just a few counts. The chain joins TRBV10-2 to TRBJ2-6; D not certain. The CDR3 totals 13 residues. V was trimmed by 2 bases and J by 2 bases, leaving 1 base between them. Germline CDR1 WSHSY, CDR2 SAAADI. CDR3 DNA sequence: TGCGCCAGCAGTGAGGCTGGGGCCAACGTCCTGACTTTC. It specifies CASSEAGANVLTF.

The table lists this clonotype with many counts. The V call is TRBV7-2, the J call TRBJ2-1; the D gene is possibly TRBD1 (5 bases). Per germline, CDR1 SGHTA and CDR2 FQGNSA. The CDR3 is 12 amino acids. Trimming cost V 5 bases and J 7 bases, with 9 bases left between them. This CDR3 is CASSQAGNEQFF. The CDR3 nucleotides read TGTGCCAGCAGCCAAGCAGGGAATGAGCAGTTCTTC.